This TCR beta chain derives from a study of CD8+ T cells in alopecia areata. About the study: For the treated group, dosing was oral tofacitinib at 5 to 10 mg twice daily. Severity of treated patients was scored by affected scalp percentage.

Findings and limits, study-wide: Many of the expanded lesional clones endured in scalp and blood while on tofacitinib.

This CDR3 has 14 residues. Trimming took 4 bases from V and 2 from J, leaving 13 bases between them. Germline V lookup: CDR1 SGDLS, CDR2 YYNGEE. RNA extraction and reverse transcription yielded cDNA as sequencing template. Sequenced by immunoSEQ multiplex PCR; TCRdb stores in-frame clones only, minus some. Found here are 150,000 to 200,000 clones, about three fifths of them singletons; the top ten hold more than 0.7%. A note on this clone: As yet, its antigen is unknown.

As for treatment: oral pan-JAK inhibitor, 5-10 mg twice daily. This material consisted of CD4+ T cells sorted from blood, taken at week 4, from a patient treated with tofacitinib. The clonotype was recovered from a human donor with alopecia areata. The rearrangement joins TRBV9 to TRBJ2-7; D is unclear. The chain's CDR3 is CASSLADTAYEQYF. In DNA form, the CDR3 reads TGTGCCAGCAGCTTGGCTGACACTGCCTACGAGCAGTACTTC.